The 27 T cell receptor beta chains reported below all come from one sample, sequenced in a study of T cell repertoires in cytomegalovirus infection. Each CDR3 protein gets one entry after TCRdb re-called the reads with MiXCR. This sample has 250,000 to 350,000 distinct CDR3 sequences, with about a quarter found just once. The sample consisted of PBMCs. These receptors all stem from a human donor in good health (CMV status not recorded). Some clones in this sample may be carry-over from other donors' samples.

This clonotype appeared a few times. The gene calls are TRBV5-4 and TRBJ2-5; D is perhaps TRBD1 (6 bases). CDR1 and CDR2 (germline): SGHNT, YYREEE (reference sequence). The CDR3 spans 15 residues. Trimming took off 4 bases at V and 4 bases at J, with 17 bases between the two ends. Written as DNA, the CDR3 is TGTGCCAGCAGCAACGGACAGTCGGTGGGAGAGACCCAGTACTTC. Translated: CASSNGQSVGETQYF.

The rearrangement uses TRBV6-5 and TRBJ1-6; no clear D. Germline CDR1 MNHEY, CDR2 SVGAGI. The CDR3 is made up of 16 amino acids. The V end lost 5 bases, the J end lost 7 bases, and 18 bases lay between the germline ends. This chain's CDR3 is CASSHRTGSANSPLHF. The CDR3 DNA reads TGTGCCAGCAGTCACCGAACCGGGTCGGCGAATTCACCCCTCCACTTT.

This clonotype was picked up a small number of times. V usage is TRBV19 and J usage is TRBJ2-1; D is undetermined. The germline gives CDR1 LNHDA, CDR2 SQIVND (reference sequence). Trimming took 1 base from V and 10 from J, leaving 8 bases between them. The CDR3 is made up of 12 amino acids. DNA for the CDR3: TGTGCCAGTAGTATAGCAACGAGGGAGCAGTTCTTC. As protein: CASSIATREQFF.

The chain recombines TRBV20-1 with TRBJ1-1; D unresolved. The length of the CDR3 is 13 residues. The germline V gene encodes CDR1 DFQATT and CDR2 SNEGSKA (reference sequence). V was clipped by 4 bases and J by 1 base, with 10 bases between them. The CDR3 loop reads CSATLPTNTEAFF. The CDR3 coding sequence is TGCAGTGCTACTTTACCTACGAACACTGAAGCTTTCTTT.

In this sample, this clonotype turned up many times. The chain is built from TRBV7-2 and TRBJ2-1, with 11 bases matching TRBD2. This CDR3 has 18 amino acids. Per the germline V gene, CDR1 is SGHTA and CDR2 is FQGNSA. V shed 4 bases, J shed 0 bases, and the junction held 8 bases outside the gene matches. CDR3 region: CASSSPIAGGSSYNEQFF. In nucleotides, the CDR3 is TGTGCCAGCAGCTCACCCATAGCGGGAGGGAGCTCCTACAATGAGCAGTTCTTC.

CDR3 sequence reads: CATSTGQSPQTQYF. The DNA of the CDR3 is TGTGCCACCAGCACAGGACAGTCCCCGCAGACCCAGTACTTC. V gene TRBV15 combines with J gene TRBJ2-5; D possibly corresponds to TRBD1 (6 bases). Trimming took off 4 bases at V and 6 bases at J, with 15 bases between the two ends. Germline CDR1 LNHNV, CDR2 YYDKDF (reference sequence). The CDR3 is 14 residues long.

The chain employs TRBV6-1 and TRBJ2-2; 10 bases map to TRBD1. Trimming took 7 bases from V and 7 from J; bases not matched to a gene: 12. The CDR3 has 16 amino acids. CDR1 MNHNS and CDR2 SASEGT come from the germline V gene. For the CDR3, the DNA is TGTGCCAGCAAGTTCGGGAGACAGGGGGCTGTCGGGGAGCTGTTTTTT. This codes for CASKFGRQGAVGELFF.

This clonotype came up a few times. V and J are TRBV6-5 and TRBJ2-7; TRBD1 agrees at 9 bases. J gave up 6 bases and V 6 bases, and 9 bases lay outside the gene matches. The CDR3 is 14 residues long. The germline CDR1 and CDR2 sequences are MNHEY and SVGAGI. The CDR3 loop is CASRRGQGIGEQYF. The CDR3 nucleotides are TGTGCCAGCAGACGTGGACAGGGGATTGGCGAGCAGTACTTC.

The chain has TRBV20-1 and TRBJ1-2; tentatively, D is TRBD1 (6 bases). CDR1 and CDR2 (germline): DFQATT, SNEGSKA (reference sequence). The CDR3 sequence is 17 residues long. V was shortened by 5 bases and J by 6 bases, with 28 bases between the two germline ends. CDR3 in amino acids: CSAPGSGRGATKNGYTF. CDR3 nucleotide sequence: TGCAGTGCTCCAGGATCCGGCAGGGGAGCCACCAAGAATGGCTACACCTTC.

This clonotype was seen at least ten times. J is TRBJ2-7 and V is TRBV7-8; TRBD1 matches at 7 bases. CDR1 and CDR2 from the germline V gene are SGHVS and FQNEAQ. The CDR3 covers 15 residues. With V trimmed by 1 base and J by 6 bases, 9 bases remained unmatched. Here the CDR3 DNA reads TGTGCCAGCAGCTTAGAACAGTTGGCAGGGGGCGAGCAGTACTTC. Translation: CASSLEQLAGGEQYF.

V gene TRBV28 combines with J gene TRBJ2-1, with TRBD2 matching over 7 bases. This CDR3 region has 12 residues. Germline V CDR1 and CDR2: MDHEN, SYDVKM. J lost 7 bases, V lost 6 bases, and 3 bases had no gene match. The CDR3 sequence: CASRGGSNEQFF. Here the CDR3 DNA reads TGTGCCAGCAGGGGCGGGAGTAATGAGCAGTTCTTC.

This clonotype showed up just a few times. The chain employs TRBV6-2 or TRBV6-3 and TRBJ2-7; D gene unclear. V was pared by 3 bases and J by 2 bases, with 11 bases between. This CDR3 contains 14 residues. Germline loops: CDR1 MNHEY, CDR2 SVGEGT. The CDR3 spells CASSYPSQTYEQYF. The DNA for the CDR3 is TGTGCCAGCAGTTATCCAAGCCAGACCTACGAGCAGTACTTC.

Only a few counts were recorded for this clonotype. The gene calls are TRBV24-1 and TRBJ2-1; the match to TRBD2 covers 9 bases. Per the germline V gene, CDR1 is KGHDR and CDR2 is SFDVKD. This CDR3 is built from 14 residues. The ends lost 4 bases at V and 7 bases at J; junction bases unmatched: 4. The CDR3 is CATSDSGRRNEQFF. CDR3 nucleotides: TGTGCCACCAGTGACAGCGGGAGGAGGAATGAGCAGTTCTTC.

In its sample, this clonotype was seen a few times. The J gene is TRBJ2-3, the V gene TRBV19; no firm D call. CDR3 length: 13 amino acids. The V gene's germline CDR1 is LNHDA and CDR2 SQIVND (reference sequence). V lost 4 bases to trimming and J lost 6 bases, with 11 bases between them. CDR3 DNA sequence: TGTGCCAGTAGTACGCTCTATCCGGATACGCAGTATTTT. It yields the protein CASSTLYPDTQYF. The full variable domain, its missing parts supplied by reference TRBV19 and TRBJ2-3, is DGGITQSPKYLFRKEGQNVTLSCEQNLNHDAMYWYRQDPGQGLRLIYYSQIVNDFQKGDIAEGYSVSREKKESFPLTVTSAQKNPTAFYLCASSTLYPDTQYFGPGTRLTVL.

The J gene is TRBJ1-4, the V gene TRBV7-9; no clear D gene. Looked up from germline, CDR1 is SEHNR and CDR2 is FQNEAQ (reference sequence). Trimming pared 7 bases from V and 6 bases from J, leaving 9 bases between. This CDR3 is 12 amino acids long. The CDR3 protein is CASTPLDEKLFF. CDR3 DNA: TGTGCCAGCACGCCGTTGGATGAAAAACTGTTTTTT.

This clonotype was recorded a few times. This chain connects TRBV28 to TRBJ1-1; TRBD1 matches 7 bases. Looked up from germline, CDR1 is MDHEN and CDR2 is SYDVKM. The CDR3 contains 15 residues. V trimming: 5 bases; J trimming: 5 bases; junction bases outside the gene matches: 11. CDR3 coding DNA: TGTGCCAGCAGTCCGACAGACAGGGCCCGGACTGAAGCTTTCTTT. This translates into CASSPTDRARTEAFF.

The chain uses TRBV23-1 and TRBJ2-4; D possibly corresponds to TRBD1 (6 bases). TRBV23-1 is labeled an ORF, and its function is uncertain. V lost 10 bases to trimming and J lost 6 bases, with 22 bases between them. CDR3 length: 15 amino acids. The CDR3 nucleotides read TGCGCCAACATTCAGGGGTTCAGCCTCAGAAACATTCAGTACTTC. As protein: CANIQGFSLRNIQYF.

This clonotype was detected only a few times. The genes are TRBV19 and TRBJ2-1; D perhaps matches TRBD2 (6 bases). V was pared by 4 bases and J by 7 bases, with 17 bases between. From germline, CDR1 is LNHDA and CDR2 SQIVND (reference sequence). CDR3 length: 15 residues. The CDR3 DNA reads as TGTGCCAGTAGTACCCGCGGGGCGCGCTTAAATGAGCAGTTCTTC. Residues: CASSTRGARLNEQFF.

This clonotype has a handful of counts. The chain links TRBV11-2 to TRBJ2-1, with 11 bases identical to TRBD2. Germline assignment: CDR1 SGHAT and CDR2 FQNNGV. CDR3 length: 15 residues. Trimming cost V 3 bases and J 6 bases; bases outside gene matches: 4. The CDR3: CASSFALAGVNEQFF. In nucleotides, the CDR3 is TGTGCCAGCAGCTTTGCACTAGCGGGAGTCAATGAGCAGTTCTTC.

This clonotype was detected many times. The chain employs TRBV7-2 and TRBJ1-6; D remains ambiguous. This CDR3 is 16 amino acids long. V was pared by 4 bases and J by 9 bases, with 19 bases between. Germline V gives CDR1 SGHTA, CDR2 FQGNSA. The CDR3 nucleotides are TGTGCCAGCAGCTCCTGGGAGGGAGGCCCACGTTCACCCCTCCACTTT. This translates into CASSSWEGGPRSPLHF. Based on the CDR3 plus reference TRBV7-2 and TRBJ1-6, the full variable domain is GAGVSQSPSNKVTEKGKDVELRCDPISGHTALYWYRQSLGQGLEFLIYFQGNSAPDKSGLPSDRFSAERTGGSVSTLTIQRTQQEDSAVYLCASSSWEGGPRSPLHFGNGTRLTVT.

The rearrangement links TRBV12-3 or TRBV12-4 to TRBJ2-1; 9 bases match TRBD2. V trimming: 6 bases; J trimming: 7 bases; junction bases outside the gene matches: 10. CDR3 size: 15 residues. CDR3 sequence: CASSLGGRASNEQFF. In DNA, the CDR3 is TGTGCCAGCAGCCTGGGCGGGAGGGCCAGTAATGAGCAGTTCTTC.

This clonotype has only a few counts. V and J are TRBV19 and TRBJ2-1; 8 nucleotides agree with TRBD2. Trimming at V came to 9 bases and at J to 4 bases, leaving 14 bases not matched to a gene. CDR3 length: 16 amino acids. Per the germline V gene, CDR1 is LNHDA and CDR2 is SQIVND (reference sequence). CDR3 protein: CASRALIAGFYNEQFF. The CDR3 DNA sequence: TGTGCCAGCAGGGCCCTAATAGCGGGATTTTACAATGAGCAGTTCTTC.

The rearrangement joins TRBV28 to TRBJ2-7; 12 bases align to TRBD2. The trim removed 6 bases at V and 3 bases at J, leaving 9 bases unmatched. There are 16 residues in the CDR3. Germline V CDR1 and CDR2: MDHEN, SYDVKM. The CDR3 DNA is TGTGCCAGCAGCTCTAGCGGGAGGGCCGTTCGCTACGAGCAGTACTTC. It is translated as CASSSSGRAVRYEQYF. The full variable domain, completed using reference TRBV28 and TRBJ2-7, is DVKVTQSSRYLVKRTGEKVFLECVQDMDHENMFWYRQDPGLGLRLIYFSYDVKMKEKGDIPEGYSVSREKKERFSLILESASTNQTSMYLCASSSSGRAVRYEQYFGPGTRLTVT.

The CDR3 is CASSQQEIRQSFANTGELFF. The CDR3 DNA reads as TGCGCCAGCAGCCAACAAGAAATACGACAGTCCTTCGCGAACACCGGGGAGCTGTTTTTT. The chain joins TRBV4-3 to TRBJ2-2; maybe TRBD1 (5 bases). The CDR3 spans 20 residues. Per the germline V gene, CDR1 is LGHNA and CDR2 is YSLEER. Trimming took 2 bases from V and 0 from J, leaving 22 bases between them.

The J gene is TRBJ2-7, the V gene TRBV6-2 or TRBV6-3; a possible D gene is TRBD1 (6 bases). Germline CDR1 and CDR2: MNHEY and SVGEGT. The V and J ends lost 5 bases and 3 bases respectively, with 17 bases between them. CDR3 length equals 15 residues. The CDR3, as DNA: TGTGCCAGCAGTGCCCCTCAGAAGGGGGTCTACGAGCAGTACTTC. Protein sequence: CASSAPQKGVYEQYF.

The chain uses TRBV29-1 and TRBJ2-1, with D tentatively TRBD2 (6 bases). CDR1 and CDR2 from the germline V gene are SQVTM and ANQGSEA. The CDR3 covers 14 residues. Trimming pared 4 bases from V and 6 bases from J, leaving 16 bases between. The CDR3 DNA reads TGCAGCGTTGCCGGGCGGTTGGGGGGCAATGAGCAGTTCTTC. This gives the protein CSVAGRLGGNEQFF.

There are many counts of this clonotype. This chain joins TRBV4-3 and TRBJ2-1, with 9 bases that match TRBD2. Germline CDR1 LGHNA, CDR2 YSLEER. Germline trimming cut 0 bases from V and 10 bases from J; bases unmatched to any gene: 7. The CDR3 is made up of 15 amino acids. This CDR3 reads CASSQEGGRADEQFF. DNA for the CDR3: TGCGCCAGCAGCCAAGAAGGCGGGAGGGCCGACGAGCAGTTCTTC.